This passage covers 29 T cell receptor beta chains from one sample sequenced in a study of blood T cell repertoires in COVID-19. Clones were read by immunoSEQ multiplex PCR, and TCRdb kept only the in-frame ones, dropping some. The table has 90,000 or so clones, approximately 88% seen once; the top ten hold over 8.5%. Sequencing was performed on peripheral blood. The receptors originated from a man older than 75 with acute or convalescent COVID-19.

The chain combines TRBV9 with TRBJ2-3; 16 nucleotides align to TRBD2. V lost 4 bases to trimming and J lost 2 bases; unmatched junction nucleotides: 7. CDR1 SGDLS and CDR2 YYNGEE come from the germline V gene. CDR3 length equals 18 residues. CDR3 in amino acids: CASSSGTSGGANTDTQYF. DNA for the CDR3: TGTGCCAGCAGCAGTGGGACTAGCGGGGGGGCCAACACAGATACGCAGTATTTT.

This chain joins TRBV5-5 and TRBJ2-3; weak D call: TRBD1 (5 bases). Germline lookup yields CDR1 SGHKS and CDR2 YYEKEE (reference sequence). Trimming removed 0 bases at V and 10 bases at J, with 9 bases between. The CDR3 covers 12 residues. This chain's CDR3 is CASSLVDKAQYF. The CDR3 DNA follows: TGTGCCAGCAGCTTGGTGGACAAAGCGCAGTATTTT.

The chain couples TRBV12-3 or TRBV12-4 to TRBJ2-2; no definite D call. The CDR3 contains 11 residues. V gave up 3 bases and J gave up 9 bases, with 5 bases separating them. The CDR3 protein is CASSLARELFF. CDR3 coding DNA: TGTGCCAGCAGTTTGGCCCGGGAGCTGTTTTTT.

V gene TRBV6-2 or TRBV6-3 combines with J gene TRBJ1-2; D remains ambiguous. V was cut by 0 bases and J by 0 bases, with 5 bases left in between. The length of the CDR3 is 14 residues. Germline loops: CDR1 MNHEY, CDR2 SVGEGT. The CDR3 sequence: CASSYSRANYGYTF. For the CDR3, the DNA is TGTGCCAGCAGTTACTCGAGGGCTAACTATGGCTACACCTTC.

This chain links TRBV2 with TRBJ1-1; D possibly corresponds to TRBD1 (5 bases). Germline CDR1 and CDR2: SNHLY and FYNNEI. This CDR3 comprises 13 residues. V lost 0 bases and J 5 bases, leaving 7 bases between the germline ends. CDR3 protein: CASSEARTTEAFF. CDR3 nucleotide sequence: TGTGCCAGCAGTGAAGCGAGGACAACTGAAGCTTTCTTT.

The chain employs TRBV7-8 and TRBJ1-6, with no clear D. The CDR3 covers 18 residues. V lost 2 bases and J lost 2, with 16 bases in between. Per germline, CDR1 SGHVS and CDR2 FQNEAQ. CDR3 in amino acids: CASSLISNVGAYNSPLHF. The CDR3 region has the DNA TGTGCCAGCAGCTTAATTTCGAACGTCGGTGCCTATAATTCACCCCTCCACTTT.

V and J are TRBV30 and TRBJ2-3; tentative D call: TRBD2 (5 bases). Germline V gene lookup returns CDR1 GTSNPN and CDR2 SVGIG (reference sequence). The CDR3 covers 11 residues. Trimming cost V 5 bases and J 2 bases, with 5 bases left between them. CDR3 coding DNA: TGTGCCTGGGACTACACAGATACGCAGTATTTT. Translation gives CAWDYTDTQYF.

This rearrangement joins TRBV18 to TRBJ1-2; 7 positions match TRBD1. Germline V gives CDR1 KGHSH, CDR2 LQKENI. The V gene end was trimmed by 2 bases and the J gene end by 4 bases; junction bases not matched to a gene: 10. The CDR3 length is 16 residues. The DNA for the CDR3 is TGTGCCAGCTCACCAGGGACAGCCATTTCAGGCTATGGCTACACCTTC. Protein: CASSPGTAISGYGYTF.

The J gene is TRBJ1-1, the V gene TRBV14, with D uncertain. Trimming removed 0 bases from V and 9 bases from J, with 11 bases in between. The CDR3 contains 13 residues. Germline assignment: CDR1 SGHDN and CDR2 FVKESK. The CDR3 DNA reads as TGTGCCAGCAGCCAAGATCAGAGGCAGAAAGCTTTCTTT. Translated, it gives CASSQDQRQKAFF.

CDR3 protein: CAGHTQGRGYTF. The DNA of the CDR3 is TGTGCCGGTCACACTCAGGGTAGGGGCTACACCTTC. This sequence joins TRBV6-5 and TRBJ1-2; D may be TRBD1 (5 bases). The germline CDR1 and CDR2 sequences are MNHEY and SVGAGI. Trimming removed 11 bases at V and 8 bases at J, with 18 bases between. This CDR3 region has 12 residues.

This chain uses TRBV6-2 or TRBV6-3 with TRBJ2-1, with TRBD2 matching over 8 bases. The V gene's germline CDR1 is MNHEY and CDR2 SVGEGT. V lost 5 bases, J lost 2 bases, and 2 bases stayed unmatched. There are 14 residues in the CDR3. The DNA of the CDR3 is TGTGCCAGCAGTCTAGCGGGCCCCTACAATGAGCAGTTCTTC. This codes for CASSLAGPYNEQFF.

This sequence joins TRBV18 and TRBJ1-5; D not certain. This CDR3 has 13 residues. Germline lookup yields CDR1 KGHSH and CDR2 LQKENI. V was trimmed by 3 bases and J by 1 base, leaving 4 bases between them. The CDR3 DNA reads TGTGCCAGCTCACCGGAGAGCAATCAGCCCCAGCATTTT. Translation gives CASSPESNQPQHF.

This clone was recorded once. V gene TRBV7-9 combines with J gene TRBJ1-3; D may be TRBD1 (6 bases). The germline V gene encodes CDR1 SEHNR and CDR2 FQNEAQ (reference sequence). This CDR3 comprises 15 residues. The germline V and J ends were trimmed by 5 bases and 3 bases, with 14 bases remaining between them. In nucleotides, the CDR3 is TGTGCCAGCAGCAACCGGGACACGCGTGGAAACACCATATATTTT. This sequence encodes CASSNRDTRGNTIYF.

This rearrangement joins TRBV6-5 to TRBJ1-4; D is unclear. Germline V lookup: CDR1 MNHEY, CDR2 SVGAGI. The CDR3 is made up of 16 amino acids. Trimming took 1 base from V and 1 from J, leaving 10 bases between them. The CDR3 coding sequence is TGTGCCAGCAGTTACTGGCAGGCCGGAACTAATGAAAAACTGTTTTTT. This sequence encodes CASSYWQAGTNEKLFF.

V is TRBV29-1 and J is TRBJ1-2; D unresolved. The CDR3 sequence is 13 residues long. V was clipped by 0 bases and J by 4 bases, with 9 bases between them. Looked up from germline, CDR1 is SQVTM and CDR2 is ANQGSEA. CDR3 nucleotide sequence: TGCAGCGTTGAAGATGGACTTTCCTATGGCTACACCTTC. It is translated as CSVEDGLSYGYTF.

The genes are TRBV7-2 and TRBJ2-3; a possible D gene is TRBD2 (7 bases). The germline V and J ends were trimmed by 2 bases and 5 bases, with 20 bases remaining between them. The CDR3 totals 17 residues. CDR1 is SGHTA and CDR2 is FQGNSA in the germline V gene. CDR3 region: CASSLRLRGAGGDTQYF. The CDR3 DNA follows: TGTGCCAGCAGCTTACGTCTTCGGGGGGCCGGGGGAGATACGCAGTATTTT.

To note about this clone: Other DNA sequences in the sample encode the same CDR3. This CDR3 is CASSPPTGSSYEQYF. The CDR3 DNA follows: TGTGCCAGCTCACCACCAACCGGGAGCTCCTACGAGCAGTACTTC. This chain links TRBV18 with TRBJ2-7; a weak D match, TRBD2 (6 bases). The CDR3 is made up of 15 amino acids. Germline CDR1 is KGHSH and CDR2 is LQKENI. V lost 0 bases and J lost 0, with 9 bases in between. The full variable domain, rest sourced from reference TRBV18 and TRBJ2-7, is NAGVMQNPRHLVRRRGQEARLRCSPMKGHSHVYWYRQLPEEGLKFMVYLQKENIIDESGMPKERFSAEFPKEGPSILRIQQVVRGDSAAYFCASSPPTGSSYEQYFGPGTRLTVT.

V is TRBV18 and J is TRBJ1-6; D is unclear. This CDR3 region has 13 residues. Deletions cut 4 bases from V and 7 bases from J, with 8 bases between. CDR1 is KGHSH, CDR2 LQKENI, per germline. The CDR3, as DNA: TGTGCCAGCTCACGAGCGGGAAATTCACCCCTCCACTTT. Translation gives CASSRAGNSPLHF.

This clone appeared a single time. The chain is built from TRBV7-9 and TRBJ1-4, with D perhaps matching TRBD1 (5 bases). This CDR3 is built from 16 residues. The germline CDR1 and CDR2 sequences are SEHNR and FQNEAQ (reference sequence). Trimming removed 1 base from V and 7 bases from J, with 16 bases in between. CDR3 nucleotide sequence: TGTGCCAGCAGCTTAGGGGACCAGGGAGGACGTGAAAAACTGTTTTTT. Translation: CASSLGDQGGREKLFF.

The chain links TRBV10-1 to TRBJ1-1; tentatively, D is TRBD1 (5 bases). V lost 2 bases, J lost 1 base, and 11 bases lay in between. The CDR3 spans 15 residues. CDR1 is WNHNN and CDR2 is SYGVQD in the germline V gene (reference sequence). The CDR3 protein is CASSEGGHWNTEAFF. Here the CDR3 DNA reads TGCGCCAGCAGTGAGGGCGGACACTGGAACACTGAAGCTTTCTTT.

This clone was counted once. The CDR3 region has the DNA TGTGCCACCGCCCGGGGACAGGGGTACACTGAAGCTTTCTTT. Translating gives CATARGQGYTEAFF. The chain combines TRBV15 with TRBJ1-1; 10 bases fit TRBD1. With 8 bases clipped from V and 3 bases from J, the junction kept 6 bases outside the gene matches. CDR1 and CDR2 from the germline V gene are LNHNV and YYDKDF (reference sequence). This CDR3 is built from 14 residues.

This clone was recorded only once. The chain has TRBV28 and TRBJ2-7; 9 nucleotides line up with TRBD1. Germline CDR1 and CDR2: MDHEN and SYDVKM. Trimming took 7 bases from V and 2 from J; bases not matched to a gene: 6. The CDR3 runs to 14 residues. For the CDR3, the DNA is TGTGCCAGCATCCCGGGACAGGGCGCCTACGAGCAGTACTTC. It translates to CASIPGQGAYEQYF.

The V gene is TRBV5-1, the J gene TRBJ1-4, with TRBD1 identical over 8 bases. V was pared by 5 bases and J by 3 bases, with 6 bases of the junction left unmatched. This CDR3 is 15 amino acids long. CDR1 is SGHRS, CDR2 YFSETQ, per germline. The DNA for the CDR3 is TGCGCCAGCAGTGGACAGGGTCCTTCTAATGAAAAACTGTTTTTT. This translates into CASSGQGPSNEKLFF.

The V call is TRBV5-1, the J call TRBJ1-1; 8 bases match TRBD1. This CDR3 is built from 13 residues. CDR1 is SGHRS and CDR2 is YFSETQ in the germline V gene. The J segment lost 1 base and the V segment lost 6 bases, leaving 2 bases of the junction unmatched. CDR3 DNA: TGCGCCAGCACTACAGGGGGGAACACTGAAGCTTTCTTT. This sequence encodes CASTTGGNTEAFF. Full variable domain (remainder filled in from reference TRBV5-1 and TRBJ1-1): KAGVTQTPRYLIKTRGQQVTLSCSPISGHRSVSWYQQTPGQGLQFLFEYFSETQRNKGNFPGRFSGRQFSNSRSEMNVSTLELGDSALYLCASTTGGNTEAFFGQGTRLTVV.

This clone was observed a single time. This sequence joins TRBV19 and TRBJ1-2; D remains ambiguous. Germline V gene data show CDR1 as LNHDA and CDR2 as SQIVND (reference sequence). Trimming took 4 bases from V and 3 from J, leaving 15 bases between them. CDR3 length: 15 residues. This chain's CDR3 is CASSTPWRADYGYTF. The DNA for the CDR3 is TGTGCCAGTAGTACCCCTTGGAGGGCGGACTATGGCTACACCTTC.

The rearrangement uses TRBV21-1 and TRBJ2-5; whether TRBD1, the table's D call, matches the DNA was not checked. TRBV21-1 is marked as a pseudogene. CDR3 length: 14 residues. CDR3 nucleotide sequence: TGTGCCAGCAGCCGCGGGGACAGTCGTGTACCCCAGTACTTC. This gives the protein CASSRGDSRVPQYF.

This clone was counted a single time. The V and J genes are TRBV14 and TRBJ1-2; perhaps TRBD1 as D (6 bases). This CDR3 has 15 residues. Trimming took 0 bases from V and 4 from J, leaving 12 bases between them. CDR1 and CDR2 (germline): SGHDN, FVKESK. The CDR3 DNA reads TGTGCCAGCAGCCAAGATCCGACAGGCGTCTATGGCTACACCTTC. It yields the protein CASSQDPTGVYGYTF.

This clone has just one count. The V gene is TRBV12-3 or TRBV12-4, the J gene TRBJ2-1, with D possibly TRBD2 on 6 matching bases. Trimming took 5 bases from V and 16 from J, leaving 21 bases between them. The CDR3 is 13 residues long. CDR3 residues: CASSLIAESSYFF. The CDR3 nucleotides read TGTGCCAGCAGTCTTATAGCGGAGTCCTCCTACTTCTTC.

This rearrangement joins TRBV11-2 to TRBJ2-2; 14 bases are a match to TRBD2. The V segment lost 6 bases and the J segment 6 bases; nucleotides outside the gene matches: 3. CDR1 and CDR2 (germline): SGHAT, FQNNGV. The CDR3 has 15 amino acids. CDR3 amino acids: CASRSTSGGAGELFF. CDR3 sequence (DNA): TGTGCCAGCAGGTCGACTAGCGGGGGGGCCGGGGAGCTGTTTTTT.